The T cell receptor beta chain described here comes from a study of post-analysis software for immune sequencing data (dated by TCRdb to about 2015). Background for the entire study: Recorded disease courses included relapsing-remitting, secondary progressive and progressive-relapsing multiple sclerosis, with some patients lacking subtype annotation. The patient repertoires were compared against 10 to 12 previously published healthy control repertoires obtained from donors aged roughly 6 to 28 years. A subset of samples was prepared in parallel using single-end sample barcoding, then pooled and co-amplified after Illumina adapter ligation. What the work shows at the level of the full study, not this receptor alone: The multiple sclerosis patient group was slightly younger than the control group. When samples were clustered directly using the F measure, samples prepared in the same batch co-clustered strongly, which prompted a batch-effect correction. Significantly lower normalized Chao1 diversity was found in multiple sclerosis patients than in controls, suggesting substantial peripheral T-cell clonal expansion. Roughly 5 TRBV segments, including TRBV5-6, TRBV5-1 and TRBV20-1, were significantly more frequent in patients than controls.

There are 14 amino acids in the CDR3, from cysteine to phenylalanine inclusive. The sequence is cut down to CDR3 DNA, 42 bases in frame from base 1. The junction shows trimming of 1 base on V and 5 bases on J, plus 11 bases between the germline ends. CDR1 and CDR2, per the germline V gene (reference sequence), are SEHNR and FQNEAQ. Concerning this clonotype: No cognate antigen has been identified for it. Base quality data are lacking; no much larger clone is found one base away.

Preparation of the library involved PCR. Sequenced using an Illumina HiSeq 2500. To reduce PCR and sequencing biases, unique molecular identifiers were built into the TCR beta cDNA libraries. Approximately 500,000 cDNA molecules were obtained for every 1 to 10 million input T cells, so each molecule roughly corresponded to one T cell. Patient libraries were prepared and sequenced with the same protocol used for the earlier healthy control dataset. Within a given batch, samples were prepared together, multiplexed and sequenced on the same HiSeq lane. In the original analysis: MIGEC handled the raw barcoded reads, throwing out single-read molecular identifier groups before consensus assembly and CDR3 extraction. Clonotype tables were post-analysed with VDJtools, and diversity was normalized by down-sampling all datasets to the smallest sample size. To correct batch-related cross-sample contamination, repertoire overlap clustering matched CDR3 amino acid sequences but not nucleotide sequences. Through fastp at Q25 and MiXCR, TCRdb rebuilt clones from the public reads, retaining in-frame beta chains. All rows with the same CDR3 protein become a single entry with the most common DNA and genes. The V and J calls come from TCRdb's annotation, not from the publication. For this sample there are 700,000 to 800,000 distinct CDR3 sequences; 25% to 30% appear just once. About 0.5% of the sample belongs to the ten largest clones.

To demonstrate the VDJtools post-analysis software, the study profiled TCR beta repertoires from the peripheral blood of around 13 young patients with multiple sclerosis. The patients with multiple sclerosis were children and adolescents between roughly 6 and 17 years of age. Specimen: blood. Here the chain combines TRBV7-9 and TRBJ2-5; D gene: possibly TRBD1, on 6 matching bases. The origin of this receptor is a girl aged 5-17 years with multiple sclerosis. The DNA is TGTGCCAGCAGCTTAGTGTCGCAGGGGGAGACCCAGTACTTC. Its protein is CASSLVSQGETQYF. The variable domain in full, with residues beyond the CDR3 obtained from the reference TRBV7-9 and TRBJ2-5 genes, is DTGVSQNPRHKITKRGQNVTFRCDPISEHNRLYWYRQTLGQGPEFLTYFQNEAQLEKSRLLSDRFSAERPKGSFSTLEIQRTEQGDSAMYLCASSLVSQGETQYFGPGTRLLVL.